At least ten counts were recorded for the clone carrying this T cell receptor (beta chain). Antigen: not known. Sequencing libraries made from TCR beta cDNA carried unique molecular identifiers. TCRdb recomputed calls from the PCR reads with MiXCR, one row per CDR3 protein. Among 650,000 to 900,000 distinct CDR3 sequences listed, approximately 44% were seen once. The data derive from a study of post-analysis software for immune sequencing data. Overall study findings and caveats: The five TRBV segments detected at higher frequency in patients than in controls included TRBV5-6, TRBV5-1 and TRBV20-1.

The germline CDR1 and CDR2 sequences are SGHRS and YFSETQ. The CDR3 spans 11 residues. The ends were cut back, 3 bases at V and 8 bases at J, with 6 bases in the middle. The chain carries TRBV5-1 and TRBJ2-1; the D gene is possibly TRBD1 (5 bases). Sequencing was done on a sample of blood. The sequence was obtained from a girl aged 10 to 17 with multiple sclerosis. CDR3 sequence: CASSWGYEQFF. Written as DNA, the CDR3 is TGCGCCAGCAGCTGGGGCTATGAGCAGTTCTTC.